This T cell receptor beta chain comes out of a study of blood T cells in healthy people across ages. Study context: Every two T cells gave about one barcoded beta molecule via template switching.

Through a sample-barcoded 5' primer and a J-beta primer mix, a second PCR was run for about 6 to 12 cycles. Each cDNA molecule, via a template-switch adaptor with 12 random nucleotides, was tagged. MiXCR, run by TCRdb on the 5' RACE reads, gives a single entry per CDR3 protein. The sample has about 780,000 distinct CDR3 sequences, about half seen once; the top ten hold about a sixth. CDR1 LNHNV and CDR2 YYDKDF come from the germline V gene (reference sequence). V was clipped by 5 bases and J by 11 bases, with 18 bases between them. This CDR3 contains 13 residues. This TCR came from a man older than 75 in good health. This chain uses TRBV15 with TRBJ2-5; the D gene is possibly TRBD1 (6 bases). Sequencing input: blood. This CDR3 is CATSGGQYNEQYF. CDR3 nucleotide sequence: TGTGCCACCAGCGGAGGACAGTATAATGAGCAGTACTTC.